This section outlines one T cell receptor (beta chain) sequence together with its context. This record belongs to a study of a mutant IDH1 vaccine in newly diagnosed glioma. Background on the study: Treated patients, averaging 40.4 years, were around 60% male and around 40% female.

Assay used: immunoSEQ multiplex PCR; TCRdb lists only in-frame clones, some missing. Here the sample spans tens of thousands of clones, around 80% being singletons. The germline V gene has CDR1 SEHNR and CDR2 FQNEAQ (reference sequence). This CDR3 contains 17 residues. J was trimmed by 0 bases and V by 6 bases; bases with no gene match: 7. Time point of the sample: baseline, week 1 (first vaccination visit). Indicated treatment: pre-vaccination baseline after standard-of-care therapy. The clonotype comes from a man aged 30-40 years with glioma. The rearrangement joins TRBV7-9 to TRBJ1-6; 8 positions agree with TRBD1. Sample: PBMCs, taken from a glioma patient treated with radiotherapy, temozolomide or both. CDR3 bases: TGTGCCAGCAGTCAGGCCAGGGGGCGCTCCTATAATTCACCCCTCCACTTT. Amino acids: CASSQARGRSYNSPLHF.